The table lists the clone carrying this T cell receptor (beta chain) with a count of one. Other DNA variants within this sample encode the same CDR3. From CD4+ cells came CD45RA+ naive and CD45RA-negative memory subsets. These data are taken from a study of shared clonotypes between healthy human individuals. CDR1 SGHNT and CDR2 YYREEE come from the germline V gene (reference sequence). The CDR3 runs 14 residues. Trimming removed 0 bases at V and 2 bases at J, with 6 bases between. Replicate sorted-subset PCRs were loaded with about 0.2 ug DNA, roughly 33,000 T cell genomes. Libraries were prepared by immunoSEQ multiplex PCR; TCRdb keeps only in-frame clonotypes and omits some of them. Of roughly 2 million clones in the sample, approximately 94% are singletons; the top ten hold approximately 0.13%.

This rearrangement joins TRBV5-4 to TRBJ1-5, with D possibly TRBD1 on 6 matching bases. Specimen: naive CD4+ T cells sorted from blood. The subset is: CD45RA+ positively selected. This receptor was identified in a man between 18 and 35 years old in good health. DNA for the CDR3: TGTGCCAGCAGCTTGGGGACAGGCAATCAGCCCCAGCATTTT. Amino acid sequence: CASSLGTGNQPQHF.